Shown below are 20 T cell receptor beta chains from a single sample sequenced in a study of CD8+CD57+ T cells in acquired aplastic anemia. TCR beta VDJ combinations and CDR3 sequences were profiled from genomic DNA. TCRdb recomputed calls from the reads with MiXCR, one row per CDR3 protein. The table lists under 200,000 distinct CDR3 sequences, roughly 45% of them singletons. The sample taken for sequencing was sorted CD4+, CD8+, or CD8+CD57+ T cells (not recorded which) from PBMCs. All receptors derive from a human donor in good health.

This chain connects TRBV4-2 to TRBJ2-3; weak D call: TRBD1 (6 bases). The CDR3 is made up of 16 amino acids. Germline loops: CDR1 LGHNA, CDR2 YNFKEQ. V was trimmed by 4 bases and J by 0 bases, leaving 14 bases between them. This chain's CDR3 is CASSPGQTSSTDTQYF. DNA of the CDR3: TGTGCCAGCAGCCCCGGACAGACGTCTAGCACAGATACGCAGTATTTT.

The V gene is TRBV11-2, the J gene TRBJ1-4; the D gene is possibly TRBD1 (5 bases). This CDR3 region has 14 residues. CDR1 and CDR2 from the germline V gene are SGHAT and FQNNGV. V lost 5 bases and J 8 bases, leaving 15 bases between the germline ends. As DNA, the CDR3 is TGTGCCAGCAGCCCCCTGGGGGGTGGGGAAAAACTGTTTTTT. As protein: CASSPLGGGEKLFF.

The chain recombines TRBV2 with TRBJ2-2, with D perhaps TRBD1 (5 bases). Germline-derived CDR1 and CDR2 are SNHLY and FYNNEI. CDR3 size: 14 residues. The ends were cut back, 8 bases at V and 3 bases at J, with 13 bases in the middle. In DNA, the CDR3 is TGTGCCAGCGCGAGACAGAGAGACACCGGGGAGCTGTTTTTT. It encodes CASARQRDTGELFF.

This clonotype was seen repeatedly, ten times or more. The chain is built from TRBV19 and TRBJ2-1, with unresolved D. CDR3 size: 13 residues. V was cut by 9 bases and J by 4 bases, with 13 bases left in between. Germline V gene lookup returns CDR1 LNHDA and CDR2 SQIVND (reference sequence). CDR3 amino acids: CASMAPGYNEQFF. In DNA, the CDR3 is TGTGCCAGCATGGCCCCGGGTTACAATGAGCAGTTCTTC.

The chain carries TRBV4-3 and TRBJ1-3; D ambiguous. The V and J ends lost 1 base and 2 bases respectively, with 6 bases between them. The CDR3 contains 14 residues. CDR1 LGHNA and CDR2 YSLEER come from the germline V gene. This chain's CDR3 is CASSQVNTGNTIYF. DNA for the CDR3: TGCGCCAGCAGCCAAGTCAATACTGGAAACACCATATATTTT.

On this clonotype: A much larger clone lies a single base off, so this may be a read error. The V call is TRBV6-1, the J call TRBJ1-5; tentatively, D is TRBD1 (5 bases). The CDR3 covers 12 residues. The V end lost 11 bases, the J end lost 4 bases, and 12 bases lay between the germline ends. Germline V gene data show CDR1 as MNHNS and CDR2 as SASEGT. CDR3 nucleotide sequence: TGTGCCTCAGGGAGGCCTAATCAGCCCCAGCATTTT. This sequence encodes CASGRPNQPQHF.

This clonotype was detected many times. The rearrangement joins TRBV9 to TRBJ2-7; TRBD1 might be the D (5 bases). This CDR3 has 14 amino acids. Per germline, CDR1 SGDLS and CDR2 YYNGEE. V was cut by 2 bases and J by 2 bases, with 11 bases left in between. The CDR3 spells CASSVEVGAYEQYF. In DNA form, the CDR3 reads TGTGCCAGCAGCGTCGAAGTAGGGGCCTACGAGCAGTACTTC.

The CDR3 loop reads CASSLVNTDTQYF. In DNA, the CDR3 is TGTGCCAGCAGCTTGGTAAACACAGATACGCAGTATTTT. The V call is TRBV7-2, the J call TRBJ2-3; D remains unclear. Germline assignment: CDR1 SGHTA and CDR2 FQGNSA. The CDR3 runs 13 residues. The V end lost 3 bases, the J end lost 2 bases, and 6 bases lay between the germline ends.

This sequence joins TRBV25-1 and TRBJ1-2, with TRBD1 as a possible D gene (6 bases). The CDR3 extends over 15 amino acids. Per the germline V gene, CDR1 is MGHDK and CDR2 is SYGVNS. V was cut by 2 bases and J by 3 bases, with 13 bases left in between. CDR3 nucleotides: TGTGCCAGCAGTGAAATCGGGGGGCTCGACTATGGCTACACCTTC. Translated, it gives CASSEIGGLDYGYTF.

V is TRBV7-9 and J is TRBJ2-3, with D tentatively TRBD1 (5 bases). Trimming removed 5 bases from V and 2 bases from J, with 8 bases in between. Germline CDR1 and CDR2: SEHNR and FQNEAQ (reference sequence). The CDR3 runs 13 residues. The CDR3 DNA reads TGTGCCAGCAGCACGACAGCCACAGATACGCAGTATTTT. Encoded protein: CASSTTATDTQYF. The full variable domain, completed using reference TRBV7-9 and TRBJ2-3, is DTGVSQNPRHKITKRGQNVTFRCDPISEHNRLYWYRQTLGQGPEFLTYFQNEAQLEKSRLLSDRFSAERPKGSFSTLEIQRTEQGDSAMYLCASSTTATDTQYFGPGTRLTVL.

This clonotype was counted a single time. The chain joins TRBV10-3 to TRBJ1-2, with 10 positions matching TRBD1. V was pared by 4 bases and J by 4 bases, with 6 bases of the junction left unmatched. The CDR3 is 15 residues long. The germline V gene has CDR1 ENHRY and CDR2 SYGVKD. The CDR3 region is CAISGPGQGSYGYTF. The CDR3 DNA reads as TGTGCCATCAGTGGCCCGGGACAGGGGAGCTATGGCTACACCTTC.

The chain couples TRBV10-3 to TRBJ1-2; D gene unclear. The CDR3 runs 12 residues. Germline V lookup: CDR1 ENHRY, CDR2 SYGVKD. Trimming removed 8 bases at V and 8 bases at J, with 15 bases between. CDR3 nucleotides: TGTGCCATCGGGCGGGGAGGACGCGGCTACACCTTC. This translates into CAIGRGGRGYTF.

V is TRBV24-1 and J is TRBJ1-4, with D uncertain. This CDR3 comprises 15 residues. CDR1 and CDR2 from the germline V gene are KGHDR and SFDVKD. The V end lost 5 bases, the J end lost 6 bases, and 15 bases lay between the germline ends. The CDR3 protein is CATSGGRRQDEKLFF. The CDR3 bases are TGTGCCACCAGTGGCGGACGTCGGCAGGATGAAAAACTGTTTTTT.

This clonotype has at least ten counts. The chain combines TRBV6-1 with TRBJ1-2; no reliable D call. CDR3 length: 13 amino acids. Germline CDR1 and CDR2: MNHNS and SASEGT. V lost 2 bases and J 7 bases, leaving 11 bases between the germline ends. The CDR3 here is CASSEFGSVGYTF. CDR3 bases: TGTGCCAGCAGTGAATTCGGGAGTGTTGGCTACACCTTC.

At least ten counts were recorded for this clonotype. This chain uses TRBV7-9 with TRBJ1-5; D call uncertain. Germline CDR1 and CDR2: SEHNR and FQNEAQ (reference sequence). This CDR3 spans 13 amino acids. V was shortened by 9 bases and J by 7 bases, with 16 bases between the two germline ends. The CDR3 reads CASMEREGQPQHF. The CDR3 nucleotides read TGTGCCAGTATGGAGCGCGAAGGACAGCCCCAGCATTTT.

On this clonotype: This may be a read error: a much more frequent sequence differs by one nucleotide. The rearrangement uses TRBV27 and TRBJ1-6; no clear D gene. Germline V gene lookup returns CDR1 MNHEY and CDR2 SMNVEV (reference sequence). V lost 2 bases, J lost 13 bases, and 15 bases lay in between. This CDR3 region has 14 residues. CDR3 region: CASSLPAAVSPLHF. CDR3 DNA: TGTGCCAGCAGTTTACCGGCCGCGGTTTCGCCCCTCCACTTT.

There are a few counts of this clonotype. The chain is built from TRBV20-1 and TRBJ2-7, with D maybe TRBD1 (5 bases). Looked up from germline, CDR1 is DFQATT and CDR2 is SNEGSKA (reference sequence). This CDR3 is 11 amino acids long. V was clipped by 6 bases and J by 4 bases, with 10 bases between them. CDR3 amino acids: CSANQGYEQYF. CDR3 DNA sequence: TGCAGTGCAAATCAGGGATACGAGCAGTACTTC.

The rearrangement uses TRBV19 and TRBJ1-5, with D hard to call. Germline V CDR1 and CDR2: LNHDA, SQIVND (reference sequence). CDR3 length: 12 amino acids. V lost 10 bases to trimming and J lost 4 bases, with 11 bases between them. The chain's CDR3 is CATKDGNQPQHF. CDR3 sequence (DNA): TGTGCCACCAAGGACGGTAATCAGCCCCAGCATTTT.

The V gene is TRBV24-1, the J gene TRBJ2-3, with 7 bases fitting TRBD1. The CDR3 is 14 amino acids. The germline V gene encodes CDR1 KGHDR and CDR2 SFDVKD. V gave up 7 bases and J gave up 4 bases; unmatched junction bases: 7. The CDR3 bases are TGTGCCACCAGAGAGACAGGGTCTGCAGATACGCAGTATTTT. Its translation: CATRETGSADTQYF.

The sample holds one count of this clonotype. The rearrangement joins TRBV5-1 to TRBJ2-2; D might be TRBD2 (6 bases). V was trimmed by 7 bases and J by 13 bases, leaving 32 bases between them. The CDR3 is 17 residues long. Per the germline V gene, CDR1 is SGHRS and CDR2 is YFSETQ. The CDR3 here is CASSPPGRTAGITGLFF. For the CDR3, the DNA is TGCGCCAGCTCACCACCAGGAAGAACGGCGGGGATAACGGGGCTGTTTTTT.